These T cell receptor beta chains were read from a single sample in a study of blood T cell repertoires in COVID-19. TCRdb keeps only in-frame clones here, not all; method: immunoSEQ multiplex PCR. The sample has tens of thousands of clones; over 80% are singletons. Sequenced material: peripheral blood. These receptors all stem from a woman aged 80 or older with acute or convalescent COVID-19. Both conserved end residues are part of each CDR3. The D gene is left open where the match is weak. Only part of the rows carry a size: once, few, many, or a class if the clone is expanded.

cdr3_aa cdr3_nt cdr3_length j_call v_call d_call clone_size
CASSFRQGAPTGELFF TGTGCCAGCAGCTTCCGACAGGGGGCGCCCACCGGGGAGCTGTTTTTT 16 TRBJ2-2 TRBV7-9 TRBD1 -
CASSHTAAGQGYEQFF TGTGCCAGCAGCCATACCGCGGCGGGACAGGGCTATGAGCAGTTCTTC 16 TRBJ2-1 TRBV3-1/TRBV3-2 TRBD1 -
CASSFGHTYEQYF TGTGCCAGCAGTTTTGGACATACCTACGAGCAGTACTTC 13 TRBJ2-7 TRBV28 - -
CASSSAGQNGYTF TGCGCCAGCAGCTCAGCTGGACAGAATGGCTACACCTTC 13 TRBJ1-2 TRBV5-1 - few
CASSYGLAGDYEQYF TGTGCCAGCAGTTACGGACTAGCGGGAGACTACGAGCAGTACTTC 15 TRBJ2-7 TRBV28 TRBD2 -
CASSLGLAEAHEQFF TGTGCCAGCAGCCTGGGACTAGCGGAAGCTCATGAGCAGTTCTTC 15 TRBJ2-1 TRBV7-2 TRBD2 -
CASSSAGEGEQYF TGTGCCAGCAGTTCAGCGGGAGAGGGCGAGCAGTACTTC 13 TRBJ2-7 TRBV27 TRBD2 -
CASSSNGGAGQPQHF TGCGCCAGCAGCTCGAACGGGGGGGCTGGGCAGCCCCAGCATTTT 15 TRBJ1-5 TRBV5-1 - few
CASSELHEQYF TGCGCCAGCAGTGAGCTCCACGAGCAGTACTTC 11 TRBJ2-7 TRBV10-2 - once
CASSPGTGNYEQYF TGTGCCAGCAGCCCCGGGACAGGGAACTACGAGCAGTACTTC 14 TRBJ2-7 TRBV9 TRBD1 -
CASSSPLAYEQYF TGTGCCAGCAGTTCTCCCCTAGCCTACGAGCAGTACTTC 13 TRBJ2-7 TRBV6-1 - -
CASSSGLATYNEQFF TGCGCCAGCAGCTCGGGACTAGCCACCTACAATGAGCAGTTCTTC 15 TRBJ2-1 TRBV5-1 TRBD2 -
CASTSSGRASAGELFF TGTGCCAGCACCAGTAGCGGGAGGGCCTCGGCCGGGGAGCTGTTTTTT 16 TRBJ2-2 TRBV28 TRBD2 -
CASSRLPPELTDTQYF TGTGCCAGCAGTCGACTCCCCCCGGAGCTCACAGATACGCAGTATTTT 16 TRBJ2-3 TRBV6-6 - few
CASSLGTGSYGYTF TGTGCCAGCAGCTTAGGGACAGGGTCCTATGGCTACACCTTC 14 TRBJ1-2 TRBV11-2 TRBD1 -
CASSGQGAGTGELFF TGTGCCAGCAGTGGACAGGGGGCGGGCACCGGGGAGCTGTTTTTT 15 TRBJ2-2 TRBV2 TRBD1 -
CASSQQLNTEAFF TGTGCCAGCAGTCAACAGCTTAACACTGAAGCTTTCTTT 13 TRBJ1-1 TRBV28 - -
CASSPPGQGANTGELFF TGTGCCAGCTCACCCCCAGGACAGGGTGCGAACACCGGGGAGCTGTTTTTT 17 TRBJ2-2 TRBV18 TRBD1 -
CASTPGGTGSNEQFF TGTGCCAGCACCCCCGGAGGTACGGGGTCCAATGAGCAGTTCTTC 15 TRBJ2-1 TRBV11-1 - -
CASTSRGGGYGYTF TGTGCCAGCACCTCCCGCGGGGGCGGCTATGGCTACACCTTC 14 TRBJ1-2 TRBV6-5 - -
CASSRRETDTQYF TGTGCCAGCAGCAGGCGGGAGACAGATACGCAGTATTTT 13 TRBJ2-3 TRBV5-4 TRBD2 once
CASSYSLTGLAGPTYEQYF TGTGCCAGCAGTTACTCGCTCACCGGACTAGCGGGGCCGACCTACGAGCAGTACTTC 19 TRBJ2-7 TRBV6-2/TRBV6-3 TRBD2 -
CASRSDRGTQLGEKLFF TGCGCCAGCAGGTCCGACAGGGGTACGCAACTAGGGGAAAAACTGTTTTTT 17 TRBJ1-4 TRBV5-1 TRBD1 -
CASSPRSLSQTQYF TGTGCCAGCAGTCCCCGTAGTCTGTCGCAGACCCAGTACTTC 14 TRBJ2-5 TRBV27 - -
CASSADRAPDTQYF TGCGCCAGCAGCGCGGACAGGGCCCCAGATACGCAGTATTTT 14 TRBJ2-3 TRBV5-1 TRBD1 -
CASSVGLAGVAQFF TGTGCCAGCAGCGTTGGACTAGCGGGAGTCGCGCAGTTCTTC 14 TRBJ2-1 TRBV11-2 TRBD2 -
CAISGTAHSYEQYF TGTGCCATCAGCGGGACAGCTCACTCCTACGAGCAGTACTTC 14 TRBJ2-7 TRBV10-3 TRBD1 -
CASSQGGTNTGELFF TGTGCCAGCAGCCAAGGCGGGACGAACACCGGGGAGCTGTTTTTT 15 TRBJ2-2 TRBV3-1/TRBV3-2 - -
CATSRDNGGGETQYF TGTGCCACCAGCAGAGACAACGGGGGAGGAGAGACCCAGTACTTC 15 TRBJ2-5 TRBV15 - -
CSADGTHQETQYF TGCAGCGCTGACGGGACTCACCAAGAGACCCAGTACTTC 13 TRBJ2-5 TRBV29-1 - -
CASSESGGEPQHF TGCGCCAGCAGTGAGTCGGGAGGAGAGCCCCAGCATTTT 13 TRBJ1-5 TRBV10-1 - -
CATSDPGELAGTGETQYF TGTGCCACCAGTGACCCCGGGGAGCTAGCGGGAACAGGAGAGACCCAGTACTTC 18 TRBJ2-5 TRBV24-1 TRBD2 -
CASSENAAGGPSGGELFF TGTGCCAGCAGTGAAAACGCCGCGGGAGGGCCCTCGGGCGGGGAGCTGTTTTTT 18 TRBJ2-2 TRBV6-1 TRBD2 once
CASSPRGGGLAWATDTQYF TGTGCCAGCTCACCAAGAGGAGGGGGACTAGCTTGGGCCACAGATACGCAGTATTTT 19 TRBJ2-3 TRBV18 TRBD2 -
CASSRAQPGEDTQYF TGTGCCAGCAGCCGAGCCCAGCCGGGAGAGGATACGCAGTATTTT 15 TRBJ2-3 TRBV3-1/TRBV3-2 - -
CASSQGTSGKTDTQYF TGTGCCAGCAGCCAAGGGACTAGCGGGAAAACAGATACGCAGTATTTT 16 TRBJ2-3 TRBV14 TRBD2 -
CASSRTGPSSGANVLTF TGTGCCAGCAGCCGGACAGGGCCGAGCTCTGGGGCCAACGTCCTGACTTTC 17 TRBJ2-6 TRBV5-6 TRBD1 -
CASSLTGLSETEAFF TGTGCCAGCAGCTTGACAGGGTTGTCGGAAACTGAAGCTTTCTTT 15 TRBJ1-1 TRBV7-2 TRBD1 -
CASSAQGGANTEAFF TGTGCCAGCAGTGCACAGGGGGGTGCGAACACTGAAGCTTTCTTT 15 TRBJ1-1 TRBV2 TRBD1 -
CAWGIGTGVPYEQYF TGTGCCTGGGGCATCGGGACAGGGGTACCCTACGAGCAGTACTTC 15 TRBJ2-7 TRBV30 TRBD1 -
CASSGAGGLSGANVLTF TGTGCCAGCAGCGGAGCGGGAGGCCTCTCTGGGGCCAACGTCCTGACTTTC 17 TRBJ2-6 TRBV5-4 TRBD2 -
CASSERGGYNEQFF TGTGCCAGCAGCGAAAGGGGGGGGTACAATGAGCAGTTCTTC 14 TRBJ2-1 TRBV2 - -
CASSLGQRDEQFF TGCGCCAGCAGCTTGGGGCAACGGGATGAGCAGTTCTTC 13 TRBJ2-1 TRBV5-1 - -
CASSPGGTVTSFF TGTGCCAGCAGTCCCGGGGGAACGGTTACGTCTTTCTTT 13 TRBJ1-1 TRBV6-2/TRBV6-3 - -
CASSLGTSGRAGELFF TGTGCCAGCAGCCTCGGGACTAGCGGGAGGGCCGGGGAGCTGTTTTTT 16 TRBJ2-2 TRBV9 TRBD2 -
CSASRSYEQYF TGCAGTGCTAGTCGGTCCTACGAGCAGTACTTC 11 TRBJ2-7 TRBV20-1 - -
CASNGPGMNTEAFF TGTGCCAGCAACGGCCCGGGGATGAACACTGAAGCTTTCTTT 14 TRBJ1-1 TRBV10-3 - -
CASSLAGREADTQYF TGTGCCAGCAGCTTAGCCGGGCGGGAGGCAGATACGCAGTATTTT 15 TRBJ2-3 TRBV7-9 TRBD2 -
CASSQDRGDEKLFF TGCGCCAGCAGCCAAGACAGGGGGGATGAAAAACTGTTTTTT 14 TRBJ1-4 TRBV4-1 TRBD1 -
CASSIKQAANEQFF TGTGCCAGTAGTATTAAGCAGGCCGCCAATGAGCAGTTCTTC 14 TRBJ2-1 TRBV19 - -
CASSPPGGGVARETQYF TGTGCCAGCTCACCACCGGGAGGGGGAGTTGCCCGAGAGACCCAGTACTTC 17 TRBJ2-5 TRBV18 - -